One TCR beta chain is described in this entry. Its antigen is unidentified. The sample originates from a study of cytomegalovirus exposure and HLA in healthy donors. Study-level results: Among immune exposure information, only CMV serostatus was available. TCR beta chains numbering more than 150 were designated cytomegalovirus-associated.

The PCR used 60 Vbeta and 13 Jbeta primers. Sequenced by immunoSEQ multiplex PCR; TCRdb stores in-frame clones only, minus some. The sample lists 150,000 to 200,000 clones, roughly 84% occurring once. This CDR3 has 14 residues. With 3 bases removed from V and 2 bases from J, the gap between germline ends came to 8 bases. From germline, CDR1 is SGDLS and CDR2 YYNGEE. Source material: PBMCs. The TCR originated in a boy younger than 18 in good health and CMV-seronegative. V and J are TRBV9 and TRBJ2-2; TRBD2 is a possible D gene (5 bases). CDR3 sequence reads: CASSAGGNTGELFF. The CDR3 DNA follows: TGTGCCAGCAGCGCTGGAGGTAACACCGGGGAGCTGTTTTTT.